This section outlines one TCR beta chain sequence together with its context. The repertoire was sequenced with immunoSEQ multiplex PCR; TCRdb's copy has only in-frame clones and lacks some. The table has about 170,000 clones, around four fifths seen once; the top ten hold under 3.5%. Patients in Seattle were enrolled during active infection, then followed longitudinally. The data derive from a study of blood T cell repertoires in COVID-19. The CDR3 has 14 amino acids. This chain joins TRBV7-5 and TRBJ2-1; the tabulated D call, TRBD1, remains unverified against the DNA. TRBV7-5 is a pseudogene. The sequence was collected from a woman of 80 years or more with COVID-19, enrolled during active disease. Sequenced material: peripheral blood. CDR3 residues: CARSLADQGYEQFF. CDR3 DNA: TGTGCCAGAAGCTTAGCGGACCAGGGCTATGAGCAGTTCTTC.